These T cell receptor beta chains were read from a single sample in a study of cytomegalovirus exposure and HLA in healthy donors. Clones were read by immunoSEQ multiplex PCR, and TCRdb kept only the in-frame ones, dropping some. The sample consists of roughly 140,000 clones, 80% to 85% of them appearing once. The sample comprised PBMCs. The receptors were sampled from a male donor in good health and CMV-seronegative. Each CDR3 is given with its conserved first and last residue. D genes are given only for firm matches. Only some rows state a clone size, as once, few, many or a class for expanded clones.

d_call j_call v_call cdr3_length clone_size cdr3_nt cdr3_aa
NA TRBJ2-1 TRBV9 15 few TGTGCCAGCAGTCCTGGCGGTAGCTTCCCCAATGAGCAGTTCTTC CASSPGGSFPNEQFF
NA TRBJ1-1 TRBV27 13 once TGTGCCAGCCACCAACAGATGAACACTGAAGCTTTCTTT CASHQQMNTEAFF
NA TRBJ1-3 TRBV5-1 17 NA TGCGCCAGCAGCTTGGACCCTCAAGGAGGACTTGGAAACACCATATATTTT CASSLDPQGGLGNTIYF
TRBD2 TRBJ2-2 TRBV5-6 19 NA TGTGCCAGCAGCTTTGGACGGACTAGCGGGGCATCTGGCACCGGGGAGCTGTTTTTT CASSFGRTSGASGTGELFF
NA TRBJ2-5 TRBV7-7 16 NA TGTGCTAGCAGCTTAGGGAGAGCCATGGACCAAGAGACCCAGTACTTC CASSLGRAMDQETQYF
TRBD1 TRBJ1-1 TRBV6-5 15 NA TGTGCCAGCAGTTACTCGAGAAGGGGGCGGACTGAAGCTTTCTTT CASSYSRRGRTEAFF
TRBD1 TRBJ1-1 TRBV12-5 15 NA TGTGCTAGTGGTTTGGTACAGGGGGGATCCACTGAAGCTTTCTTT CASGLVQGGSTEAFF
NA TRBJ1-2 TRBV12-5 12 NA TGTGCTAGTGGTTTTTCAGGGAATGGCTACACCTTC CASGFSGNGYTF
TRBD2 TRBJ2-7 TRBV27 16 NA TGTGCCAGCAGTTTAGTTGGGACTAGCGGGAGGTACGAGCAGTACTTC CASSLVGTSGRYEQYF
TRBD2 TRBJ2-1 TRBV28 16 NA TGTGCCAGCAGTTTGACTAGCGGGAGGCCCTACAATGAGCAGTTCTTC CASSLTSGRPYNEQFF
NA TRBJ1-2 TRBV4-3 11 NA TGCGCCAGCAGCCAAGGAGGGGGCTACACCTTC CASSQGGGYTF
NA TRBJ1-2 TRBV5-8 11 NA TGTGCCAGCAGCTTATCCAGGGCCTACACCTTC CASSLSRAYTF
NA TRBJ1-4 TRBV30 15 NA TGTGCCTGGAGTGTAATGGGCAGGGTGGATGAAAAACTGTTTTTT CAWSVMGRVDEKLFF
NA TRBJ2-1 TRBV29-1 13 NA TGCAGCGTTGCACCTACAGGGATACATGAGCAGTTCTTC CSVAPTGIHEQFF
NA TRBJ1-1 TRBV19 17 NA TGTGCCAGTAGTCTAGGCCGGACTATCGTGATGAACACTGAAGCTTTCTTT CASSLGRTIVMNTEAFF
TRBD2 TRBJ2-7 TRBV15 17 NA TGTGCCACCAGCAGAGGAGGACTAGCGGGGGATACCTACGAGCAGTACTTC CATSRGGLAGDTYEQYF
TRBD1 TRBJ1-6 TRBV7-8 16 NA TGTGCCAGCAGCTTACGACAGGGTAGAAGTAATTCACCCCTCCACTTT CASSLRQGRSNSPLHF
TRBD2 TRBJ2-5 TRBV7-8 17 NA TGTGCCAGCAGCTTAGATAGAGCGGGAGGCGGAGCGGAGACCCAGTACTTC CASSLDRAGGGAETQYF
TRBD1 TRBJ2-7 TRBV5-1 15 NA TGCGCCAGCGCAATCGGACAGGGGGTCAGGTACGAGCAGTACTTC CASAIGQGVRYEQYF
TRBD1 TRBJ2-3 TRBV6-6 14 NA TGTGCCAGCAGGTTGGACAGGGGCACAGATACGCAGTATTTT CASRLDRGTDTQYF
NA TRBJ2-1 TRBV9 16 NA TGTGCCAGCAGCATATCCGGGAGTCCCTCCTACAATGAGCAGTTCTTC CASSISGSPSYNEQFF
TRBD2 TRBJ2-3 TRBV18 20 NA TGTGCCAGCTCACATACAGGACCGGGACTAGCGGGGGGGCCATCAGATACGCAGTATTTT CASSHTGPGLAGGPSDTQYF
NA TRBJ2-1 TRBV7-3 13 NA TGTGCCAGCAGCTCCGAGCCAGGGGGAGGACAGTTCTTC CASSSEPGGGQFF
NA TRBJ1-1 TRBV5-1 16 NA TGCGCCAGCAGCTTGGATACGGGACAACCGAACACTGAAGCTTTCTTT CASSLDTGQPNTEAFF
NA TRBJ1-1 TRBV10-3 15 NA TGTGCCATCAGTGAGTCGACAGGAATGAACACTGAAGCTTTCTTT CAISESTGMNTEAFF
NA TRBJ1-5 TRBV6-6 15 NA TGTGCCAGCAGGGGGGGAATGGCATCAAGCCAGCCCCAGCATTTT CASRGGMASSQPQHF
NA TRBJ2-3 TRBV5-8 15 NA TGTGCCAGCAGCTTGGTTAATTGGGGGGCAGATACGCAGTATTTT CASSLVNWGADTQYF
NA TRBJ2-3 TRBV7-3 14 NA TGTGCCAGCAGCCCCGGAGGACGGGAAAGTGAGCAGTATTTT CASSPGGRESEQYF
NA TRBJ2-5 TRBV30 13 NA TGTGCCTGGAGTGTACTGAGCGCGGAGACCCAGTACTTC CAWSVLSAETQYF
TRBD2 TRBJ2-1 TRBV5-4 16 NA TGTGCCAGCAGCTCCGGACTAGCGGGGAGGATCGATGAGCAGTTCTTC CASSSGLAGRIDEQFF
NA TRBJ1-1 TRBV28 14 NA TGTGCCAGCAGTTTGGCAAGGGGTGGCACTGAAGCTTTCTTT CASSLARGGTEAFF
TRBD2 TRBJ2-1 TRBV6-1 19 NA TGTGCCAGCAGTGAAGCGCGGACTAGCGGGAGGGCCGGTAATAATGAGCAGTTCTTC CASSEARTSGRAGNNEQFF
NA TRBJ1-5 TRBV5-5 15 NA TGTGCCAGCAGCCAGGGACAAGGGTACAATCAGCCCCAGCATTTT CASSQGQGYNQPQHF
NA TRBJ2-5 TRBV5-1 13 NA TGCGCCAGCAGCTTGGGCGGCGAAGAGACCCAGTACTTC CASSLGGEETQYF
NA TRBJ2-7 TRBV29-1 13 NA TGCAGCGTTGAAGATCGGGGACTCGCCGGGCAGTACTTC CSVEDRGLAGQYF
TRBD1 TRBJ2-1 TRBV11-3 13 NA TGTGCCAGCAGCAGGACAGGGCGCGATGAGCAGTTCTTC CASSRTGRDEQFF
NA TRBJ2-7 TRBV15 16 NA TGTGCCACCAGCAGAGAGTTAGAGGCGTCCACCTACGAGCAGTACTTC CATSRELEASTYEQYF
NA TRBJ2-1 TRBV19 18 few TGTGCCAGTAGTACCCCTTTTGAAACGGGTTCGACCTACAATGAGCAGTTCTTC CASSTPFETGSTYNEQFF
NA TRBJ1-5 TRBV2 13 NA TGTGCCAGCAGGGGGGGTTATAATCAGCCCCAGCATTTT CASRGGYNQPQHF
TRBD1 TRBJ2-7 TRBV6-5 16 few TGTGCCAGCAGTTACGGGACAGGGGAAAGAGGCTACGAGCAGTACTTC CASSYGTGERGYEQYF
TRBD2 TRBJ2-5 TRBV4-1 16 few TGCGCCAGCAGCCAAGAGGGTTGGGCGGGGGTGGGGACCCAGTACTTC CASSQEGWAGVGTQYF
NA TRBJ2-6 TRBV30 14 NA TGTGCCTGGAGTAGTGGCGGTGGGGCCAACGTCCTGACTTTC CAWSSGGGANVLTF
NA TRBJ2-7 TRBV6-4 15 NA TGTGCCAGCAGTGAGCGTCGGACTTTTTACTACGAGCAGTACTTC CASSERRTFYYEQYF
NA TRBJ1-1 TRBV19 13 NA TGTGCCAGTAGTTCCTGGCAGTGGTCTGAAGCTTTCTTT CASSSWQWSEAFF
NA TRBJ2-1 TRBV14 15 NA TGTGCCAGCAGCCATACCAGGGCTCGCTACAATGAGCAGTTCTTC CASSHTRARYNEQFF
TRBD1 TRBJ2-3 TRBV7-3 13 NA TGTGCCAGCAGCTTACAGTGGACAGGAGCGCAGTATTTT CASSLQWTGAQYF
NA TRBJ2-1 TRBV13 16 NA TGTGCCAGCAGCTCGAGGGGGGAGGGCTTGGGGGTTGAGCAGTTCTTC CASSSRGEGLGVEQFF
NA TRBJ1-1 TRBV28 12 NA TGTGCCAGCCGTCGGGGGAACACTGAAGCTTTCTTT CASRRGNTEAFF
TRBD1 TRBJ1-2 TRBV6-5 15 few TGTGCCAGCAGTTACTCCGCAGGGGGCATGTGGGGCTACACCTTC CASSYSAGGMWGYTF
TRBD2 TRBJ2-3 TRBV5-1 16 few TGCGCCAGCAGCTACCGGACTAGCGGGGGAGGAGATACGCAGTATTTT CASSYRTSGGGDTQYF
NA TRBJ2-7 TRBV12-5 17 NA TGTGCTAGTGGTTTGGACCGGGACACCCCACGGCCCTACGAGCAGTACTTC CASGLDRDTPRPYEQYF
NA TRBJ2-5 TRBV5-6 14 once TGTGCCAGCAGCGGAGAGGGCCCTTCGGGGACCCAGTACTTC CASSGEGPSGTQYF